Shown below are 14 T cell receptor beta chains from a single sample sequenced in a study of CD8 T cells in ankylosing spondylitis. TCRdb used MiXCR to reprocess the 5' RACE reads, holding one entry per CDR3 protein. The table lists about 150,000 distinct CDR3 sequences, over 9.5% of them singletons. The sample was blood, either unsorted or a sorted T cell fraction (not recorded which). These receptors originate from a female donor with ankylosing spondylitis or in good health (not recorded which).

The sample holds many counts of this clonotype. This CDR3 reads CSAREAVPGQPQHF. Here the CDR3 DNA reads TGCAGTGCTAGAGAAGCGGTCCCGGGGCAGCCCCAGCATTTT. The rearrangement joins TRBV20-1 to TRBJ1-5; D gene unclear. CDR3 length: 14 amino acids. CDR1 DFQATT and CDR2 SNEGSKA come from the germline V gene (reference sequence). With 0 bases removed from V and 7 bases from J, the gap between germline ends came to 13 bases.

This clonotype was seen at least ten times. V usage is TRBV20-1 and J usage is TRBJ1-1; 8 bases match TRBD1. CDR1 and CDR2 from the germline V gene are DFQATT and SNEGSKA (reference sequence). The V segment lost 5 bases and the J segment 5 bases; nucleotides outside the gene matches: 7. CDR3 length equals 13 residues. The CDR3 DNA reads TGCAGTGCTCGTACAGGGGGGGGGACTGAAGCTTTCTTT. Translated: CSARTGGGTEAFF.

The sample holds many counts of this clonotype. The V and J genes are TRBV7-2 and TRBJ1-6; no firm D call. The length of the CDR3 is 14 residues. Germline V gene sequence: CDR1 SGHTA, CDR2 FQGNSA. Trimming removed 0 bases from V and 9 bases from J, with 9 bases in between. The CDR3: CASSLAAPSSPLHF. CDR3 bases: TGTGCCAGCAGCTTAGCTGCCCCGAGTTCACCCCTCCACTTT.

This clonotype was picked up many times. The V and J genes are TRBV3-1 and TRBJ2-5; 8 bases line up with TRBD2. Germline lookup yields CDR1 LGHDT and CDR2 YNNKEL (reference sequence). The CDR3 runs to 17 residues. Germline trimming cut 0 bases from V and 1 base from J; bases unmatched to any gene: 7. CDR3 coding DNA: TGTGCCAGCAGCCAAGATTCGCTAGCGGGCAGCCAAGAGACCCAGTACTTC. Its protein is CASSQDSLAGSQETQYF.

In its sample, this clonotype was seen a few times. This sequence joins TRBV3-1 and TRBJ2-1, with 8 bases aligning to TRBD1. The CDR3 is made up of 17 amino acids. The germline V gene encodes CDR1 LGHDT and CDR2 YNNKEL (reference sequence). V dropped 3 bases and J dropped 1; count of bases not matched to a gene: 8. This CDR3 reads CASSHIRTGRSYNEQFF. The CDR3 DNA sequence: TGTGCCAGCAGCCACATCAGGACAGGGAGGTCCTACAATGAGCAGTTCTTC.

The table lists this clonotype with many counts. The chain has TRBV12-3 or TRBV12-4 and TRBJ2-2; D is undetermined. V was pared by 8 bases and J by 0 bases, with 4 bases between. This CDR3 spans 12 amino acids. CDR3 region: CASLPNTGELFF. The CDR3 coding sequence is TGTGCCAGCTTACCGAACACCGGGGAGCTGTTTTTT.

This clonotype was recorded many times. The V gene is TRBV20-1, the J gene TRBJ2-7, with D possibly TRBD1 on 6 matching bases. This CDR3 is built from 15 residues. CDR1 and CDR2 (germline): DFQATT, SNEGSKA (reference sequence). V was clipped by 3 bases and J by 7 bases, with 22 bases between them. The CDR3 bases are TGCAGTGCTAGCGACAGGTTGGCGGAGCCGAGAGAGCAGTACTTC. Translation: CSASDRLAEPREQYF.

This clonotype came up many times. The V and J genes are TRBV12-3 or TRBV12-4 and TRBJ2-2; D is undetermined. V shed 5 bases and J shed 2 bases, with 9 bases lying between them. The CDR3 has 14 residues. CDR3 loop: CASSRNTNTGELFF. CDR3 nucleotide sequence: TGTGCCAGCAGTCGAAATACAAACACCGGGGAGCTGTTTTTT.

This clonotype was observed at least ten times. The V call is TRBV11-1, the J call TRBJ2-1; D is unclear. The germline V and J ends were trimmed by 1 base and 0 bases, with 13 bases remaining between them. Germline assignment: CDR1 SGHAT and CDR2 FQDESV (reference sequence). CDR3 length equals 17 residues. This CDR3 is CASSLGFGSTSYNEQFF. The CDR3 bases are TGTGCCAGCAGCTTAGGATTCGGTAGCACCTCCTACAATGAGCAGTTCTTC. The full variable domain, rest sourced from reference TRBV11-1 and TRBJ2-1, is EAEVAQSPRYKITEKSQAVAFWCDPISGHATLYWYRQILGQGPELLVQFQDESVVDDSQLPKDRFSAERLKGVDSTLKIQPAELGDSAMYLCASSLGFGSTSYNEQFFGPGTRLTVL.

This clonotype occurred many times. V is TRBV5-1 and J is TRBJ2-2; TRBD1 is a possible D gene (5 bases). Germline V gene data show CDR1 as SGHRS and CDR2 as YFSETQ. V was trimmed by 5 bases and J by 4 bases, leaving 12 bases between them. This CDR3 contains 14 residues. CDR3 nucleotides: TGCGCCAGCAGAGACAGCCAGGGCACCGGGGAGCTGTTTTTT. As protein: CASRDSQGTGELFF.

In its sample, this clonotype was seen many times. This chain links TRBV12-3 or TRBV12-4 with TRBJ2-2, with 13 bases aligning to TRBD2. With V trimmed by 5 bases and J by 1 base, 1 base remained unmatched. CDR3 length equals 16 residues. Here the CDR3 DNA reads TGTGCCAGCAGTCGACTAGCGGGAGGGAACACCGGGGAGCTGTTTTTT. It translates to CASSRLAGGNTGELFF.

Concerning this clonotype: Being one base from a much bigger clone, this may be a read error. The rearrangement joins TRBV15 to TRBJ2-4; D unresolved. Trimming left V 4 bases short and J 9 bases short, with 16 bases between. Germline values: CDR1 LNHNV, CDR2 YYDKDF (reference sequence). This CDR3 is 14 amino acids long. CDR3 in amino acids: CATSTKRDSSIQYF. CDR3 DNA sequence: TGTGCCACCAGCACCAAAAGGGATTCAAGCATTCAGTACTTC.

This clonotype was seen ten or more times. V and J are TRBV10-3 and TRBJ2-5; D call uncertain. CDR1 ENHRY and CDR2 SYGVKD come from the germline V gene. Trimming removed 8 bases from V and 5 bases from J, with 18 bases in between. This CDR3 comprises 14 residues. The CDR3, as DNA: TGTGCCATCGGGGAAGTTAGTGGAGTGGAGACCCAGTACTTC. It specifies CAIGEVSGVETQYF.

This clonotype was counted at least ten times. The chain uses TRBV10-2 and TRBJ2-1; 11 bases are shared with TRBD2. CDR3 length: 15 residues. The germline V gene encodes CDR1 WSHSY and CDR2 SAAADI. The V segment lost 3 bases and the J segment 4 bases; nucleotides outside the gene matches: 2. CDR3 protein: CASSDGTSGYNEQFF. CDR3 in DNA: TGCGCCAGCAGTGACGGGACTAGCGGATACAATGAGCAGTTCTTC.